Presented here are 12 T cell receptor beta chains from one specimen sequenced in a study of blood T cells in healthy people across ages. Alongside a J-beta primer mix, a sample-barcoded 5' primer served in a second PCR lasting about 6 to 12 cycles. Using its own MiXCR run on the 5' RACE reads, TCRdb lists one record per CDR3 protein. The sample contains around 1,500,000 distinct CDR3 sequences, 28% of which appear only once. Sequencing was carried out using blood. The receptors here all came from a woman aged 25-40 years in good health.

V and J are TRBV10-3 and TRBJ2-7, with D perhaps matching TRBD1 (5 bases). Trimming removed 5 bases at V and 6 bases at J, with 20 bases between. The germline CDR1 and CDR2 sequences are ENHRY and SYGVKD. There are 15 residues in the CDR3. CDR3 amino acids: CAISPQDGFKSEQYF. In nucleotides, the CDR3 is TGTGCCATCAGTCCACAGGACGGCTTCAAATCCGAGCAGTACTTC.

This clonotype turned up a few times. The J gene is TRBJ1-6, the V gene TRBV5-1; 10 bases are a match to TRBD1. CDR1 and CDR2 from the germline V gene are SGHRS and YFSETQ. This CDR3 is built from 17 residues. The trim removed 4 bases at V and 10 bases at J, leaving 14 bases unmatched. CDR3 loop: CASSRSTGGGFGSPLHF. CDR3 coding DNA: TGCGCCAGCAGCCGTTCGACAGGGGGCGGATTTGGATCACCCCTCCACTTT. The full variable domain, rest sourced from reference TRBV5-1 and TRBJ1-6, is KAGVTQTPRYLIKTRGQQVTLSCSPISGHRSVSWYQQTPGQGLQFLFEYFSETQRNKGNFPGRFSGRQFSNSRSEMNVSTLELGDSALYLCASSRSTGGGFGSPLHFGNGTRLTVT.

This clonotype was observed once. The CDR3 sequence: CASSFHDRASNEQYF. The CDR3 DNA reads TGTGCCAGCAGTTTTCATGACAGGGCCAGCAACGAGCAGTACTTC. This sequence joins TRBV6-2 or TRBV6-3 and TRBJ2-4; 7 bases line up with TRBD1. Judging by the DNA end, TRBJ2-7 fits better; the J call may be wrong. Germline values: CDR1 MNHEY, CDR2 SVGEGT. The length of the CDR3 is 15 residues.

The rearrangement links TRBV28 to TRBJ2-2, with D maybe TRBD2 (5 bases). CDR3 size: 15 residues. Per germline, CDR1 MDHEN and CDR2 SYDVKM. V was trimmed by 7 bases and J by 4 bases, leaving 16 bases between them. The CDR3 DNA follows: TGTGCCAGCACCTTGGACGGGGTGGGCACCGGGGAGCTGTTTTTT. It specifies CASTLDGVGTGELFF.

The J gene is TRBJ1-5, the V gene TRBV20-1; unclear D gene. Trimming stripped 1 base from V and 0 bases from J, with 16 bases between. The CDR3 has 17 amino acids. Germline loops: CDR1 DFQATT, CDR2 SNEGSKA (reference sequence). CDR3 DNA sequence: TGCAGTGCTAGAGCCCAAAGCGAGGTCGCTAGCAATCAGCCCCAGCATTTT. Amino acids: CSARAQSEVASNQPQHF.

This clonotype occurred once. The J gene is TRBJ2-3, the V gene TRBV11-2; perhaps D is TRBD1 or TRBD2 (6 bases each). V lost 1 base and J 4 bases, leaving 15 bases between the germline ends. Looked up from germline, CDR1 is SGHAT and CDR2 is FQNNGV. The CDR3 is 16 residues long. CDR3 in amino acids: CASSLVPLGGPDTQYF. CDR3 nucleotide sequence: TGTGCCAGCAGCTTAGTGCCCCTGGGGGGCCCAGATACGCAGTATTTT.

This clonotype was recorded at least ten times. The rearrangement joins TRBV6-5 to TRBJ2-4; 7 nucleotides line up with TRBD2. Germline V gene lookup returns CDR1 MNHEY and CDR2 SVGAGI. V dropped 9 bases and J dropped 13; count of bases not matched to a gene: 9. This CDR3 comprises 11 residues. CDR3: CASSGFGEQYF. CDR3 sequence (DNA): TGTGCCAGTAGCGGGTTTGGGGAGCAGTACTTC.

This clonotype has more than one count but fewer than ten. The chain is built from TRBV12-3 or TRBV12-4 and TRBJ2-1; 12 nucleotides agree with TRBD2. The CDR3 spans 15 residues. After removal of 6 bases from V and 6 bases from J, the junction contained 6 bases not matched to a gene. This chain's CDR3 is CASSHRLAGVNEQFF. CDR3 coding DNA: TGTGCCAGCAGCCACAGACTAGCGGGAGTCAATGAGCAGTTCTTC.

This rearrangement joins TRBV7-2 to TRBJ2-3; 10 nucleotides agree with TRBD2. Germline V gene data show CDR1 as SGHTA and CDR2 as FQGNSA. V was clipped by 5 bases and J by 5 bases; unmatched bases: 7. The CDR3 has 15 amino acids. CDR3 coding DNA: TGTGCCAGCAGCCCGACGGTAGCGGGGGGAGATACGCAGTATTTT. Translation gives CASSPTVAGGDTQYF.

The chain couples TRBV19 to TRBJ1-2; D might be TRBD1 (6 bases). The CDR3 extends over 13 amino acids. Trimming pared 8 bases from V and 5 bases from J, leaving 15 bases between. Germline CDR1 reads LNHDA; CDR2 reads SQIVND (reference sequence). The CDR3 loop reads CASEGQLEYGYTF. CDR3 in DNA: TGTGCCAGTGAAGGACAGCTTGAATATGGCTACACCTTC.

The gene calls are TRBV28 and TRBJ2-1, with D maybe TRBD2 (6 bases). Trimming pared 3 bases from V and 15 bases from J, leaving 15 bases between. The CDR3 covers 12 residues. CDR1 is MDHEN and CDR2 is SYDVKM in the germline V gene. CDR3 in DNA: TGTGCCAGCAGTTTCGTGGCGGGGTTGAGGTTCTTC. Encoded protein: CASSFVAGLRFF.

The chain combines TRBV30 with TRBJ2-7; 14 bases fit TRBD2. Losses at the gene ends were 3 bases for V and 7 bases for J; bases not matched to a gene: 5. Per germline, CDR1 GTSNPN and CDR2 SVGIG (reference sequence). The CDR3 spans 14 residues. CDR3 nucleotide sequence: TGTGCCTGGAGCCGGGGACTAGCGGGAGCGGAGCAGTACTTC. This codes for CAWSRGLAGAEQYF. Filled out from reference TRBV30 and TRBJ2-7, the complete variable domain reads SQTIHQWPATLVQPVGSPLSLECTVEGTSNPNLYWYRQAAGRGLQLLFYSVGIGQISSEVPQNLSASRPQDRQFILSSKKLLLSDSGFYLCAWSRGLAGAEQYFGPGTRLTVT.